Listed here is a single T cell receptor (beta chain). Authors' methods: Estimation of nucleated cell counts was performed using reference gene primer amplification. TCRdb's copy holds only in-frame clones and misses some; the assay was immunoSEQ multiplex PCR. From that table come the V and J calls and clone size; the DNA was used to work out D and trimming. Among 55,000 to 80,000 clones listed, approximately 78% were seen once. The source of the sample is a study of blood T cell repertoires in COVID-19. Turning to the study itself: Sample material is recorded as cDNA or gDNA derived from T cells, B-cell-depleted T cells, or PBMCs.

Per the germline V gene, CDR1 is LGHDT and CDR2 is YNNKEL (reference sequence). The V and J ends lost 4 bases and 9 bases respectively, with 16 bases between them. CDR3 length equals 15 residues. The sequence was collected from a man in his 60s with COVID-19, enrolled during active disease. The material sequenced was peripheral blood. J is TRBJ1-6 and V is TRBV3-1 (or the pseudogene TRBV3-2), with D tentatively TRBD1 (5 bases). This CDR3 reads CASSPHQGTSSPLHF. The CDR3 DNA follows: TGTGCCAGCAGCCCCCACCAGGGTACCTCTTCACCCCTCCACTTT.